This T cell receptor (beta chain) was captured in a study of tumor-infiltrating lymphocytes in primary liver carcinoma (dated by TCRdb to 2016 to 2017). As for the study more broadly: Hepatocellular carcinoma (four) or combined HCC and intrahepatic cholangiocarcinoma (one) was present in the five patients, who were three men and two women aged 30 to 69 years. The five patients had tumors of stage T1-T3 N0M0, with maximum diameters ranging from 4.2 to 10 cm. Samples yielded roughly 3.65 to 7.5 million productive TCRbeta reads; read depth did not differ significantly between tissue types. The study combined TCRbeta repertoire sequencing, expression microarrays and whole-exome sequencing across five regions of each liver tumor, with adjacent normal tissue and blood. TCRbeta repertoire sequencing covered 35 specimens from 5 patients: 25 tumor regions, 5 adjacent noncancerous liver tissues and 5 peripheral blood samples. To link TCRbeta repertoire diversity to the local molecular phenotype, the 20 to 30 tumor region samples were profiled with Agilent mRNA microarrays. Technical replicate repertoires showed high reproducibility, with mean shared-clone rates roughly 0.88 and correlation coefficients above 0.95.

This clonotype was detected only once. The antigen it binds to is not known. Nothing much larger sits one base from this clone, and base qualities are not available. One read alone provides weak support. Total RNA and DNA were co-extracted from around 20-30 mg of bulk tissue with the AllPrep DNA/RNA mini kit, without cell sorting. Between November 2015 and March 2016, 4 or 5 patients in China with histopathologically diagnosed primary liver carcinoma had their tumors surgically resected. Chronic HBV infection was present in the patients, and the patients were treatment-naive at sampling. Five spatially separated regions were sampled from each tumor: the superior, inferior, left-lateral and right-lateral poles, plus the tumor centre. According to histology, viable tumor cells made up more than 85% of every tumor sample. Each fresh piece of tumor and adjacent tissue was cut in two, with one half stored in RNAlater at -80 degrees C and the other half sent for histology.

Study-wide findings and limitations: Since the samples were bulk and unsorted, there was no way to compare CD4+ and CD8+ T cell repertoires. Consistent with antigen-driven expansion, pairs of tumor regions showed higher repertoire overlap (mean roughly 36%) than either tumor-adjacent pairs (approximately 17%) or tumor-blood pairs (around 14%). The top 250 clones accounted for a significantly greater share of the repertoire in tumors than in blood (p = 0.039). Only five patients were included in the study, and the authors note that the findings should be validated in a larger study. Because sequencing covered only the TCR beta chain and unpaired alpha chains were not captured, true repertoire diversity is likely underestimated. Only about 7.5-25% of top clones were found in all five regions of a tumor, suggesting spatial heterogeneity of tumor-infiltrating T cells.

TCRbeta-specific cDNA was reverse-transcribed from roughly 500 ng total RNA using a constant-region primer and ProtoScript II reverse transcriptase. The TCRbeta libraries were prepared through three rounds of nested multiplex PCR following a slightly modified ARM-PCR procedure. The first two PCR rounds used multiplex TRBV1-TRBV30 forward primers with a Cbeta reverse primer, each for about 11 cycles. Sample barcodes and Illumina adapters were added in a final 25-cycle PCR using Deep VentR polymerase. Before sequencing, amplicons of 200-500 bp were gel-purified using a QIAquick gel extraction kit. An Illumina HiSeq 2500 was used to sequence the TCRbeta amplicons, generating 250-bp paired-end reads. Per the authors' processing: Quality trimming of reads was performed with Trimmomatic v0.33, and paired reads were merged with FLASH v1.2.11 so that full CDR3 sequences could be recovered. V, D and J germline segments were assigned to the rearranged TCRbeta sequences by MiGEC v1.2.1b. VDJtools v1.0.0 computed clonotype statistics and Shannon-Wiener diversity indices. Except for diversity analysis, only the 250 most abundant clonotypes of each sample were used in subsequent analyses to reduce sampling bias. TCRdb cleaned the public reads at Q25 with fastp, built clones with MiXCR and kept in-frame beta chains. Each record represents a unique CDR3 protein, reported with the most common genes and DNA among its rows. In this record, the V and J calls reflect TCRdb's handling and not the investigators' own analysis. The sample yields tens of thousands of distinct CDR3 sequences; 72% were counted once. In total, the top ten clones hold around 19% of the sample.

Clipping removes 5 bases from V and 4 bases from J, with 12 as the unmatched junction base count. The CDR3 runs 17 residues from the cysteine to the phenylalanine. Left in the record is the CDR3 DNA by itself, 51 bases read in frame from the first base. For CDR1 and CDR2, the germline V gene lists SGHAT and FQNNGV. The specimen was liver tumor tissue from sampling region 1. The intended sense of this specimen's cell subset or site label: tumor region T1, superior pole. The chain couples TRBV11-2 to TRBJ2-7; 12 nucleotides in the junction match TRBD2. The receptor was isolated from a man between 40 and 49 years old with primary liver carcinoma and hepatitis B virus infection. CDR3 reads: CASSQGLAGSPYYEQYF. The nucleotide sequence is TGTGCCAGCAGCCAGGGACTAGCGGGTTCCCCCTATTACGAGCAGTACTTC.